The 24 T cell receptor beta chains below all came from one sample that was sequenced in a study of identical twins. TCRdb processed the 5' RACE reads anew with MiXCR; each CDR3 protein has one entry. This sample has 200,000 to 300,000 distinct CDR3 sequences, with approximately 7.3% found just once. These data also featured in a second study, about yellow fever vaccine responses in identical twins.

Sequencing was performed on CD8+ T cells sorted from blood. These receptors came from a woman aged 18-29 years in good health.

There are many counts of this clonotype. The genes are TRBV29-1 and TRBJ2-1, with D perhaps TRBD2 (6 bases). From germline, CDR1 is SQVTM and CDR2 ANQGSEA. This CDR3 contains 15 residues. V was cut by 0 bases and J by 6 bases, with 15 bases left in between. This CDR3 is CSVEDPSIGGNEQFF. The CDR3 DNA reads as TGCAGCGTTGAAGACCCTAGCATCGGGGGCAATGAGCAGTTCTTC.

This clonotype appeared a few times. The V and J genes are TRBV20-1 and TRBJ2-1, with 10 bases fitting TRBD2. This CDR3 has 14 residues. The germline gives CDR1 DFQATT, CDR2 SNEGSKA (reference sequence). Here the CDR3 reads CSPGEYLAGVEQFF. In DNA, the CDR3 is TGCAGCCCTGGGGAATACCTAGCGGGGGTTGAGCAGTTCTTC.

The V and J genes are TRBV4-1 and TRBJ2-3; TRBD2 aligns across 9 bases. The V and J ends lost 3 bases and 1 base, in that order; junction bases with no gene match: 2. CDR1 and CDR2 from the germline V gene are MGHRA and YSYEKL. The CDR3 is 15 residues long. Written as DNA, the CDR3 is TGCGCCAGCAGCCACCCTAGCGGGGGCACAGATACGCAGTATTTT. Its translation is CASSHPSGGTDTQYF.

This clonotype was recorded many times. This rearrangement joins TRBV12-3 or TRBV12-4 to TRBJ1-6; D unclear. The CDR3 is made up of 14 amino acids. Trimming took 7 bases from V and 4 from J, leaving 11 bases between them. CDR3 in DNA: TGTGCCAGCACCGCGAGGGCTTATAATTCACCCCTCCACTTT. Residues: CASTARAYNSPLHF.

CDR3 sequence: CASSYGQGGDQYF. DNA of the CDR3: TGTGCCAGCAGTTACGGACAGGGAGGCGACCAGTACTTC. The chain carries TRBV6-5 and TRBJ2-5; 8 bases align to TRBD1. Unmatched junction bases numbered 6, after V lost 2 bases and J lost 10 bases. CDR1 and CDR2 (germline): MNHEY, SVGAGI. The CDR3 is made up of 13 amino acids.

The V gene is TRBV10-1, the J gene TRBJ2-5; no firm D call. V was clipped by 0 bases and J by 1 base, with 18 bases between them. Germline loops: CDR1 WNHNN, CDR2 SYGVQD (reference sequence). The CDR3 totals 18 residues. Here the CDR3 reads CASSESIDRADTQETQYF. The CDR3 DNA sequence: TGCGCCAGCAGTGAGTCTATCGACCGGGCGGATACCCAAGAGACCCAGTACTTC.

The table lists this clonotype with a few counts. Germline and junction disagree at one end, which may indicate a read error. The chain has TRBV20-1 and TRBJ2-5; 9 bases line up with TRBD2. CDR1 and CDR2 from the germline V gene are DFQATT and SNEGSKA (reference sequence). The CDR3 contains 16 residues. The CDR3 DNA follows: TGCTGTGCTAGAAGTTCCAGCGGGAGGTACCAAGAGACCCAGTACTTC. This sequence encodes CCARSSSGRYQETQYF.

This rearrangement joins TRBV7-9 to TRBJ1-2; D ambiguous. Germline CDR1 and CDR2: SEHNR and FQNEAQ (reference sequence). The CDR3 runs to 15 residues. Trimming shortened V by 5 bases and J by 5 bases, and 18 bases separated the two germline ends. For the CDR3, the DNA is TGTGCCAGCAGCCCCCGGGAGGTTTCCGTTTATGGCTACACCTTC. Its protein is CASSPREVSVYGYTF.

The J gene is TRBJ1-2, the V gene TRBV6-1; D possibly corresponds to TRBD1 (5 bases). The V end lost 4 bases, the J end lost 6 bases, and 15 bases lay between the germline ends. The CDR3 has 14 residues. CDR1 is MNHNS, CDR2 SASEGT, per germline. The CDR3 is CASSVQRDGDGYTF. Written as DNA, the CDR3 is TGTGCCAGCAGTGTACAGAGGGACGGCGATGGCTACACCTTC.

This clonotype was counted many times. This chain joins TRBV20-1 and TRBJ2-5; D unclear. There are 13 residues in the CDR3. V was cut by 3 bases and J by 6 bases, with 14 bases left in between. Germline CDR1 is DFQATT and CDR2 is SNEGSKA (reference sequence). In DNA form, the CDR3 reads TGCAGTGCTAGCGAGTTTCGTTGGAAGACCCAGTACTTC. This gives the protein CSASEFRWKTQYF.

This clonotype was picked up a small number of times. The genes are TRBV20-1 and TRBJ2-3; the match to TRBD2 covers 9 bases. V was clipped by 1 base and J by 3 bases; unmatched bases: 8. The germline gives CDR1 DFQATT, CDR2 SNEGSKA (reference sequence). CDR3 length equals 16 residues. The CDR3 protein is CSARGGLAGSTDTQYF. CDR3 nucleotide sequence: TGCAGTGCTAGAGGCGGGCTAGCGGGGAGTACAGATACGCAGTATTTT.

This clonotype was recorded a few times. The V and J genes are TRBV11-2 and TRBJ1-4; weak D call: TRBD1 (5 bases). V was clipped by 4 bases and J by 11 bases, with 14 bases between them. This CDR3 comprises 13 residues. Germline loops: CDR1 SGHAT, CDR2 FQNNGV. CDR3 DNA sequence: TGTGCCAGCAGCTGGACCTACGAGGGGAAACTGTTTTTT. Translating gives CASSWTYEGKLFF.

The chain links TRBV25-1 to TRBJ1-1, with TRBD1 matching 8 bases. Germline values: CDR1 MGHDK, CDR2 SYGVNS. The CDR3 sequence is 15 residues long. V lost 5 bases to trimming and J lost 1 base; unmatched junction nucleotides: 6. This CDR3 reads CASSLGQGGNTEAFF. In nucleotides, the CDR3 is TGTGCCAGCAGTTTAGGACAGGGTGGGAACACTGAAGCTTTCTTT.

There are many counts of this clonotype. This chain connects TRBV29-1 to TRBJ2-1; D perhaps matches TRBD2 (5 bases). The CDR3 is made up of 12 amino acids. Germline V gives CDR1 SQVTM, CDR2 ANQGSEA. For the CDR3, the DNA is TGCATGTCTTCTTCGGGGTACAATGAGCAGTTCTTC. Translating it yields CMSSSGYNEQFF.

This clonotype was detected many times. V usage is TRBV20-1 and J usage is TRBJ2-1; the match to TRBD2 covers 9 bases. The CDR3 is made up of 13 amino acids. J was trimmed by 7 bases and V by 0 bases; bases with no gene match: 1. The germline V gene encodes CDR1 DFQATT and CDR2 SNEGSKA (reference sequence). CDR3 in amino acids: CSARDLAGNEQFF. In DNA form, the CDR3 reads TGCAGTGCTAGAGATCTAGCGGGGAATGAGCAGTTCTTC.

This clonotype was seen a handful of times. This sequence joins TRBV4-1 and TRBJ1-2, with D hard to call. Trimming pared 1 base from V and 5 bases from J, leaving 14 bases between. This CDR3 spans 15 amino acids. From germline, CDR1 is MGHRA and CDR2 YSYEKL. DNA for the CDR3: TGCGCCAGCAGCCAAGCGGGCCCCAGGTCTTATGGCTACACCTTC. Residues: CASSQAGPRSYGYTF.

This clonotype showed up many times. The chain uses TRBV20-1 and TRBJ1-2; TRBD1 aligns across 8 bases. This CDR3 is 15 amino acids long. The junction had 4 bases not matched to a gene; V was cut back by 0 bases and J by 1 base. Germline CDR1 DFQATT, CDR2 SNEGSKA (reference sequence). CDR3 sequence: CSARETGAYNYGYTF. The CDR3 DNA is TGCAGTGCTAGAGAGACAGGGGCTTATAACTATGGCTACACCTTC.

The table lists this clonotype with many counts. CDR3 protein: CASSFIMGNEQFF. CDR3 nucleotides: TGTGCCAGCAGCTTTATTATGGGGAATGAGCAGTTCTTC. The V gene is TRBV7-3, the J gene TRBJ2-1; D is unresolved. The germline gives CDR1 SGHTA, CDR2 FQGTGA. There are 13 residues in the CDR3. The V end was cut by 3 bases, the J end by 7 bases, with 10 bases between.

There are a few counts of this clonotype. The chain is built from TRBV3-1 and TRBJ2-1; D uncertain. CDR3 size: 13 residues. The V end lost 5 bases, the J end lost 4 bases, and 9 bases lay between the germline ends. Germline V CDR1 and CDR2: LGHDT, YNNKEL (reference sequence). CDR3 in amino acids: CASSNTIYNEQFF. CDR3 DNA sequence: TGTGCCAGCAGCAACACTATTTACAATGAGCAGTTCTTC.

The chain uses TRBV9 and TRBJ2-1; 12 bases are a match to TRBD2. The V gene end was trimmed by 1 base and the J gene end by 3 bases; junction bases not matched to a gene: 2. Germline loops: CDR1 SGDLS, CDR2 YYNGEE. CDR3 length: 16 residues. The CDR3 DNA reads TGTGCCAGCAGCGTAAGGACTAGCGGGAACTACAATGAGCAGTTCTTC. Protein sequence: CASSVRTSGNYNEQFF. The full variable domain, in which reference TRBV9 and TRBJ2-1 provide the parts outside the CDR3, is DSGVTQTPKHLITATGQRVTLRCSPRSGDLSVYWYQQSLDQGLQFLIQYYNGEERAKGNILERFSAQQFPDLHSELNLSSLELGDSALYFCASSVRTSGNYNEQFFGPGTRLTVL.

This clonotype appeared many times. The DNA for the CDR3 is TGTGCCAGCAGCCCGGGACAGACTAATGAAAAACTGTTTTTT. It yields the protein CASSPGQTNEKLFF. The rearrangement uses TRBV9 and TRBJ1-4; 7 bases map to TRBD1. V gave up 4 bases and J gave up 2 bases; unmatched junction bases: 2. Looked up from germline, CDR1 is SGDLS and CDR2 is YYNGEE. This CDR3 comprises 14 residues. The complete variable domain, with remaining parts taken from reference TRBV9 and TRBJ1-4, reads DSGVTQTPKHLITATGQRVTLRCSPRSGDLSVYWYQQSLDQGLQFLIQYYNGEERAKGNILERFSAQQFPDLHSELNLSSLELGDSALYFCASSPGQTNEKLFFGSGTQLSVL.

The gene calls are TRBV12-3 or TRBV12-4 and TRBJ1-1; D is unclear. V was trimmed by 1 base and J by 5 bases, leaving 11 bases between them. The CDR3 sequence is 14 residues long. CDR3 nucleotide sequence: TGTGCCAGCAGTTTAGAAACGGCGAGGACTGAAGCTTTCTTT. Translated: CASSLETARTEAFF.

Only a few counts were recorded for this clonotype. This chain connects TRBV5-8 to TRBJ1-1; tentatively, D is TRBD1 (5 bases). Per germline, CDR1 SGHTS and CDR2 YDEGEE. The length of the CDR3 is 13 residues. V lost 4 bases to trimming and J lost 4 bases, with 11 bases between them. The CDR3 protein is CASSMGLSTEAFF. The CDR3, as DNA: TGTGCCAGCAGCATGGGACTGAGCACTGAAGCTTTCTTT.

Ten or more counts support this clonotype. The rearrangement links TRBV3-1 to TRBJ2-7, with 12 bases that match TRBD2. V lost 4 bases to trimming and J lost 1 base; unmatched junction nucleotides: 5. Germline CDR1 is LGHDT and CDR2 is YNNKEL (reference sequence). This CDR3 has 16 amino acids. The CDR3 coding sequence is TGTGCCAGCAGCCCCCGGACTAGCGGGACGTCCTACGAGCAGTACTTC. It encodes CASSPRTSGTSYEQYF.